The source of this T cell receptor beta chain is a study of blood T cell repertoires in COVID-19. Under the authors' procedure: Amplifying reference gene primers gave estimates of nucleated cell counts. Some clones are missing from TCRdb's copy, which holds only in-frame ones; the method was immunoSEQ multiplex PCR. V and J calls and clone size come straight from that table; D and trimming were deduced from the DNA. The data show around 250,000 clones, more than 70% seen once. The CDR3 is made up of 14 amino acids. V lost 7 bases to trimming and J lost 5 bases; unmatched junction nucleotides: 9. Germline loops: CDR1 SNHLY, CDR2 FYNNEI. Participant ages covered about 18 to 95 years across 24 US areas.

The sequence derives from a woman in her forties or fifties who had recovered from COVID-19. The sample consisted of PBMCs or T cells enriched from blood (not recorded which). J is TRBJ2-3 and V is TRBV2; 7 bases match TRBD1. CDR3 nucleotide sequence: TGTGCCAGCAAACCGGGACAGATCATAGATACGCAGTATTTT. Translation: CASKPGQIIDTQYF.